This entry is about one T cell receptor (beta chain). The data were taken from a study of Graves' ophthalmopathy and Graves' hyperthyroidism. TCR beta CDR3 regions were amplified from RNA transcripts. Second-round multiplex PCR followed a first-round RT-PCR using HTBI primers. TCRdb used MiXCR to reprocess the multiplex PCR reads, holding one entry per CDR3 protein. The sample consists of 500,000 to 600,000 distinct CDR3 sequences, less than 40% of them appearing once. Trimming stripped 0 bases from V and 2 bases from J, with 10 bases between. Germline values: CDR1 LNHDA, CDR2 SQIVND (reference sequence). This CDR3 has 15 amino acids.

Sequenced sample: peripheral blood or thyroid tissue (not recorded which). This receptor was taken from an adult man with Graves' hyperthyroidism. The V and J genes are TRBV19 and TRBJ2-5; a possible D gene is TRBD2 (6 bases). The CDR3 protein is CASSIDAGGQETQYF. DNA of the CDR3: TGTGCCAGTAGTATAGACGCCGGGGGACAAGAGACCCAGTACTTC.